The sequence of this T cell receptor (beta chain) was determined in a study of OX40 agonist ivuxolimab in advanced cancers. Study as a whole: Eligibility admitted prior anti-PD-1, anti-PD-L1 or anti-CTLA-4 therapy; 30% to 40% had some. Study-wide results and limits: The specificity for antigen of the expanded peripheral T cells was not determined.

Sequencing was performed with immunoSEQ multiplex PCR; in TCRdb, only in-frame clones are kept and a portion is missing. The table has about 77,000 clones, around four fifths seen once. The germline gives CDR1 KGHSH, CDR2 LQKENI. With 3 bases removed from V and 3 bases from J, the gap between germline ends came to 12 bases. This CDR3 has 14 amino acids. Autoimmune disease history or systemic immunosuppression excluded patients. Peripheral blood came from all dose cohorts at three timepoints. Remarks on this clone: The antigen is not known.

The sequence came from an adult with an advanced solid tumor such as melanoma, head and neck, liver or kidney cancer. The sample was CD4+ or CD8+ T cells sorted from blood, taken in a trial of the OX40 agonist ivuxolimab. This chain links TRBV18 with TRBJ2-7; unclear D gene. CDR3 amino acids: CASSPDLSLYEQYF. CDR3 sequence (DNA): TGTGCCAGCTCACCGGACCTTTCCCTCTACGAGCAGTACTTC.